This note documents a single T cell receptor (beta chain) sequence. These data belong to a study of shared clonotypes between healthy human individuals. Study context: The cohort comprised a couple of women and a few men. Their ages spanned 18 to 49 years.

This CDR3 comprises 15 residues. CDR1 is LNHDA and CDR2 is SQIVND in the germline V gene (reference sequence). After removal of 4 bases from V and 5 bases from J, the junction contained 10 bases not matched to a gene. Assay: immunoSEQ multiplex PCR; the TCRdb copy retains only in-frame clones and omits some. The sample holds millions of clones, around nine tenths seen once. The source material was naive CD4+ T cells sorted from blood. The subset was: CD45RA+ positively selected. This chain joins TRBV19 and TRBJ1-2; TRBD1 matches at 7 bases. The clonotype was recovered from a man between 18 and 29 years old in good health. CDR3 sequence reads: CASSTSGGEAYGYTF. In nucleotides, the CDR3 is TGTGCCAGTAGTACCTCAGGGGGAGAAGCATATGGCTACACCTTC.